This is a list of T cell receptor beta chains from one sample in a study of shared clonotypes between healthy human individuals. The table came from immunoSEQ multiplex PCR; TCRdb's copy has only in-frame clones and leaves some out. In the table there are about 2.4 million clones, over 85% of which are singletons. Material: naive CD4+ T cells from PBMCs. The source of these receptors is a man aged 18 to 30 in good health. Some clones in this sample may be carry-over from other donors' samples. Both conserved end residues are part of each CDR3. Each record gives: CDR3 protein, CDR3 DNA, J gene, clone size, V gene, D gene, CDR3 length. The D gene is left open where the match is weak. Clone size appears in some rows only: once, few, many, or a class for an expanded clone.

CASSQDLQGGQFF,TGCGCCAGCAGCCAAGATCTCCAGGGAGGACAGTTCTTC,TRBJ2-1,.,TRBV4-1,.,13
CSVGGGASTDTQYF,TGCAGCGTTGGAGGGGGCGCAAGCACAGATACGCAGTATTTT,TRBJ2-3,.,TRBV29-1,TRBD1,14
CASSQTKDRRAYGYTF,TGTGCCAGCAGCCAGACCAAAGACAGAAGAGCCTATGGCTACACCTTC,TRBJ1-2,.,TRBV25-1,.,16
CASSLTSGARTDTQYF,TGTGCCAGCAGCTTGACTAGCGGGGCACGCACAGATACGCAGTATTTT,TRBJ2-3,.,TRBV7-2,TRBD2,16
CASSATGGYEQFF,TGTGCCAGCAGTGCGACAGGGGGGTATGAGCAGTTCTTC,TRBJ2-1,.,TRBV2,TRBD1,13
CASSVGGGPGNYEQYF,TGTGCCAGCAGCGTTGGGGGGGGCCCAGGGAACTACGAGCAGTACTTC,TRBJ2-7,.,TRBV7-2,.,16
CASSSWGLVAGGTYEQYF,TGTGCCAGCAGCTCGTGGGGCCTCGTGGCTGGCGGGACGTACGAGCAGTACTTC,TRBJ2-7,.,TRBV7-9,.,18
CASRAQGTREKLFF,TGTGCCAGCAGAGCCCAGGGAACGCGGGAAAAACTGTTTTTT,TRBJ1-4,.,TRBV6-5,.,14
CASKEGFQSTQYF,TGTGCCAGTAAGGAGGGCTTCCAGAGCACGCAGTATTTT,TRBJ2-3,.,TRBV19,.,13
CASSEWAGGPKYF,TGCGCCAGCAGTGAGTGGGCGGGAGGGCCCAAGTACTTC,TRBJ2-7,.,TRBV10-1,TRBD2,13
CASSIIFRSSTDTQYF,TGTGCCAGTAGTATAATCTTCAGGTCCAGCACAGATACGCAGTATTTT,TRBJ2-3,.,TRBV19,.,16
CASSSDSREQYF,TGTGCCAGCAGCTCGGACAGTCGCGAGCAGTACTTC,TRBJ2-7,.,TRBV5-4,.,12
CASSPRTGSSYEQYF,TGTGCCAGCAGCCCGCGGACAGGGAGCTCCTACGAGCAGTACTTC,TRBJ2-7,.,TRBV11-3,TRBD1,15
CAISVPSGNEQFF,TGTGCCATCAGTGTCCCTAGCGGCAATGAGCAGTTCTTC,TRBJ2-1,.,TRBV10-3,TRBD2,13
CASSFRTVNTGELFF,TGTGCCAGCAGCTTTCGGACAGTTAACACCGGGGAGCTGTTTTTT,TRBJ2-2,.,TRBV11-2,.,15
CASSQLLRGEQFF,TGTGCCAGCAGCCAACTTCTTAGGGGTGAGCAGTTCTTC,TRBJ2-1,.,TRBV5-4,.,13
CATARGRAGELFF,TGTGCAACCGCGCGGGGACGGGCCGGGGAGCTGTTTTTT,TRBJ2-2,.,TRBV6-5,.,13
CASSRSGRRETQYF,TGTGCCAGCAGCCGGAGCGGGAGGCGGGAGACCCAGTACTTC,TRBJ2-5,.,TRBV7-3,TRBD2,14
CATHGVEQYF,TGTGCCACCCATGGGGTCGAGCAGTACTTC,TRBJ2-7,.,TRBV28,.,10
CASRNRDRGGTEAFF,TGTGCCAGCAGGAACCGGGACAGGGGGGGCACTGAAGCTTTCTTT,TRBJ1-1,.,TRBV2,TRBD1,15
CASSYSIRGETQYF,TGTGCCAGCAGTTACTCGATCAGGGGAGAGACCCAGTACTTC,TRBJ2-5,.,TRBV6-6,.,14
CASSQVPGGGNQPQHF,TGCGCCAGCAGCCAGGTCCCCGGGGGAGGGAATCAGCCCCAGCATTTT,TRBJ1-5,.,TRBV4-1,.,16
CASSTFWGSGEQYF,TGTGCCAGTAGTACCTTCTGGGGAAGCGGCGAGCAGTACTTC,TRBJ2-7,.,TRBV19,.,14
CASSFLRDRRDNQPQHF,TGTGCCAGCAGTTTTTTAAGGGACAGGAGAGACAATCAGCCCCAGCATTTT,TRBJ1-5,.,TRBV27,TRBD1,17
CAWSVQGDGQPQHF,TGTGCCTGGAGTGTACAGGGGGATGGCCAGCCCCAGCATTTT,TRBJ1-5,.,TRBV30,TRBD1,14
CASSPPGQGAYEQYF,TGTGCCAGCTCGCCCCCGGGACAGGGAGCCTACGAGCAGTACTTC,TRBJ2-7,.,TRBV18,TRBD1,15
CASSLQGSTGELFF,TGCGCCAGCAGCTTGCAAGGTAGTACCGGGGAGCTGTTTTTT,TRBJ2-2,.,TRBV5-1,.,14
CASSFLQSLTDTQYF,TGCGCCAGCAGCTTCCTACAGAGTCTAACAGATACGCAGTATTTT,TRBJ2-3,.,TRBV5-1,.,15
CASSDPGLAETQYF,TGTGCCAGCAGTGACCCGGGACTAGCGGAGACCCAGTACTTC,TRBJ2-5,.,TRBV6-6,TRBD2,14
CAVGDNHTDTQYF,TGTGCCGTCGGGGACAACCATACAGATACGCAGTATTTT,TRBJ2-3,.,TRBV7-3,.,13
CASSQDRGRELFF,TGCGCCAGCAGCCAAGATCGAGGGAGGGAGCTGTTTTTT,TRBJ2-2,once,TRBV4-3,.,13
CASSPTRGQTGEKLFF,TGTGCCAGCAGCCCAACGAGGGGACAGACGGGGGAAAAACTGTTTTTT,TRBJ1-4,.,TRBV28,TRBD1,16
CASRPQTSGRYNEQFF,TGTGCCAGCAGGCCGCAGACTAGCGGGAGGTACAATGAGCAGTTCTTC,TRBJ2-1,once,TRBV5-4,TRBD2,16
CASSRDTSSTDTQYF,TGTGCCAGCAGCCGGGACACCTCTAGCACAGATACGCAGTATTTT,TRBJ2-3,.,TRBV9,.,15
CASSFYEFSTSDTQYF,TGTGCCAGCAGCTTCTATGAGTTCAGCACCTCAGATACGCAGTATTTT,TRBJ2-3,.,TRBV5-4,.,16
CASSPHNEQFF,TGTGCCAGCAGCCCCCACAATGAGCAGTTCTTC,TRBJ2-1,.,TRBV9,.,11
CASSFDNRLTMKQFF,TGCGCCAGCAGCTTTGATAACAGGCTTACAATGAAGCAGTTCTTC,TRBJ2-1,.,TRBV5-1,.,15
CASSATDWAGGGDTQYF,TGTGCCAGCAGCGCTACCGACTGGGCGGGAGGGGGAGATACGCAGTATTTT,TRBJ2-3,.,TRBV7-2,TRBD2,17
CASSLHPWGKPPYNEQFF,TGCGCCAGCAGCCTGCATCCATGGGGGAAACCCCCCTACAATGAGCAGTTCTTC,TRBJ2-1,.,TRBV5-1,.,18
CAWSGRTNEKLFF,TGTGCCTGGAGTGGCCGGACTAATGAAAAACTGTTTTTT,TRBJ1-4,.,TRBV30,.,13
CASSLGSGAYEQYF,TGCGCCAGCAGCTTAGGGTCAGGTGCCTACGAGCAGTACTTC,TRBJ2-7,.,TRBV5-1,.,14
CASSLGQTNTEAFF,TGTGCCAGCAGCTTAGGGCAGACCAACACTGAAGCTTTCTTT,TRBJ1-1,.,TRBV13,.,14
CAWSARVSPLHF,TGTGCCTGGAGTGCGAGGGTTTCACCCCTCCACTTT,TRBJ1-6,.,TRBV30,.,12
CSVWGASGREYEQYF,TGCAGCGTATGGGGGGCTAGCGGGAGGGAATACGAGCAGTACTTC,TRBJ2-7,.,TRBV29-1,TRBD2,15
CASNEGTTNEKLFF,TGTGCCAGTAATGAGGGCACGACTAATGAAAAACTGTTTTTT,TRBJ1-4,.,TRBV19,.,14
CASQIAGGGTGELFF,TGTGCCAGCCAAATAGCGGGAGGGGGTACCGGGGAGCTGTTTTTT,TRBJ2-2,.,TRBV5-4,TRBD2,15
CASWGTNYEQYF,TGCGCCAGCTGGGGCACCAACTACGAGCAGTACTTC,TRBJ2-7,.,TRBV5-1,.,12
CAWSVPSPRANIQYF,TGTGCCTGGAGTGTACCCAGTCCCAGGGCAAACATTCAGTACTTC,TRBJ2-4,.,TRBV30,.,15